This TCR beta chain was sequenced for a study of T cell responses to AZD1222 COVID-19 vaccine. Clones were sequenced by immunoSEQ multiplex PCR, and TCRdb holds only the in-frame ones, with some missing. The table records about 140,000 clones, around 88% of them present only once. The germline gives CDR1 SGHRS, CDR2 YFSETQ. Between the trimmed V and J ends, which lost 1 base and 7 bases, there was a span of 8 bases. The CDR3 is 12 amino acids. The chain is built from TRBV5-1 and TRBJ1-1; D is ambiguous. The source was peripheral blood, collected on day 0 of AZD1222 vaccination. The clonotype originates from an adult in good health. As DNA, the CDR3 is TGCGCCAGCAGCTTGTTAGGGAATGAAGCTTTCTTT. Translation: CASSLLGNEAFF.